This entry is about one T cell receptor beta chain. This sample includes further DNA sequences coding for the same CDR3. As every portion of the isolated RNA was reverse transcribed, the sequencing read expressed TCRB transcripts. Repertoires were generated with immunoSEQ multiplex PCR, while TCRdb's copy carries only in-frame clones and drops some. The data hold hundreds of thousands of clones, with 14% observed a single time. The sample originates from a study of beta chain features in type 1 diabetes. The CDR3 extends over 15 amino acids. Germline values: CDR1 SGHRS, CDR2 YFSETQ. Germline trimming cut 5 bases from V and 5 bases from J; bases unmatched to any gene: 8.

The chain employs TRBV5-1 and TRBJ2-5; TRBD1 matches 11 bases. The TCR sequence derives from a man younger than 45 in good health. The sample comprised central memory CD4+ T cells from blood. CDR3 bases: TGCGCCAGCAGTTACGGACAGGGGGCGGTTGAGACCCAGTACTTC. Residues: CASSYGQGAVETQYF.